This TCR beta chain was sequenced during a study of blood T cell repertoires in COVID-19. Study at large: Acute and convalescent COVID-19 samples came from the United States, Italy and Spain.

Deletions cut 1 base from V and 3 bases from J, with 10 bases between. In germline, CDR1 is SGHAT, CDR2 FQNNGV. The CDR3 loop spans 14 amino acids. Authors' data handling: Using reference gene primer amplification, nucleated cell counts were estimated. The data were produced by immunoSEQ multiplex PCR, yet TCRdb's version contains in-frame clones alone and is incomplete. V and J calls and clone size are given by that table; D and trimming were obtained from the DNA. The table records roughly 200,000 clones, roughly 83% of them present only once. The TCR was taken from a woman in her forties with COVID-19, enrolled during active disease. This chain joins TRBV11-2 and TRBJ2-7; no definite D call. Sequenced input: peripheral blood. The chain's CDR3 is CASSLGAGIYEQYF. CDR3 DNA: TGTGCCAGCAGCTTAGGAGCTGGTATCTACGAGCAGTACTTC.